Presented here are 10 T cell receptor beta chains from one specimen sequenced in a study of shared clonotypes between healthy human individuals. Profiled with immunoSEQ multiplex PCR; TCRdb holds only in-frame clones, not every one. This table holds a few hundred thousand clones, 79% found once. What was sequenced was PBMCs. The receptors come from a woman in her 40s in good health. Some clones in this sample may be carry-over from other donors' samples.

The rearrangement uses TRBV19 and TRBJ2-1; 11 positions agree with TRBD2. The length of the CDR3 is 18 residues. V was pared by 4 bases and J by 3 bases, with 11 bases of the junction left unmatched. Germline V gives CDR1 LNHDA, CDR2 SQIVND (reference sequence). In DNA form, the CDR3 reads TGTGCCAGTAGTAAGTCGCATAGCGGGAGGGCCGACTACAATGAGCAGTTCTTC. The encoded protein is CASSKSHSGRADYNEQFF.

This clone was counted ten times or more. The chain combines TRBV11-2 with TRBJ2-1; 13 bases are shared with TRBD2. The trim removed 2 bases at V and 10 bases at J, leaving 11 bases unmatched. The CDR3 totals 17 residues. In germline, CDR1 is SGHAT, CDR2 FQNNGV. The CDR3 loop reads CASSLNERTSGSKEQFF. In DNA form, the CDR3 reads TGTGCCAGCAGCTTAAATGAGAGGACTAGCGGGAGTAAGGAGCAGTTCTTC.

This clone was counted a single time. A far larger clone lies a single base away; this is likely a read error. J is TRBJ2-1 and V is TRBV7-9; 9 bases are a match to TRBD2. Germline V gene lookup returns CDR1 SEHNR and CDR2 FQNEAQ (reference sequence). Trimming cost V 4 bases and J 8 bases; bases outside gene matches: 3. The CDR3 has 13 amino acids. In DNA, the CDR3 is TGTGCCAGCAGCTCGGGACTAGCCGATGAGCAGTTCTTC. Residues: CASSSGLADEQFF.

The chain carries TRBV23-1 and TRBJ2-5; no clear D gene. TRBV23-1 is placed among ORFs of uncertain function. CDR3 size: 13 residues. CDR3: CAVGQRPQETQYF. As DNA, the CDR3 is TGCGCAGTTGGTCAACGGCCACAAGAGACCCAGTACTTC.

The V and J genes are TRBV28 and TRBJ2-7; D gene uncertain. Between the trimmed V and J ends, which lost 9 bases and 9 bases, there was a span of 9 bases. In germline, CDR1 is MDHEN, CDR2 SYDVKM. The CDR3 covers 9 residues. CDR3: CARYVVQYF. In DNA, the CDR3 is TGTGCCAGATATGTTGTGCAGTACTTC. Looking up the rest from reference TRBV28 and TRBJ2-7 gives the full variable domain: DVKVTQSSRYLVKRTGEKVFLECVQDMDHENMFWYRQDPGLGLRLIYFSYDVKMKEKGDIPEGYSVSREKKERFSLILESASTNQTSMYLCARYVVQYFGPGTRLTVT.

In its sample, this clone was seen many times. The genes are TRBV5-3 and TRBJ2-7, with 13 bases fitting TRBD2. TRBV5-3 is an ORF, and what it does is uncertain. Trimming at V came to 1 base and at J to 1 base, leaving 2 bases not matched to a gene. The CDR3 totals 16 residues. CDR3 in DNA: TGTGCCAGAAGCTTGACTAGCGGGAGGGCTTCCTACGAGCAGTACTTC. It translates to CARSLTSGRASYEQYF.

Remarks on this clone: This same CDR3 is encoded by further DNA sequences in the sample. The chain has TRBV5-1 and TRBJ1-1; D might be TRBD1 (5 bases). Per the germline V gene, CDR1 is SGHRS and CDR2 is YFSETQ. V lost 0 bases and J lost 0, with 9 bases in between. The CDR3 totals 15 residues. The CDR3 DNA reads TGCGCCAGCAGCTTGGGCCTGGGGGTGAACACTGAAGCTTTCTTT. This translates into CASSLGLGVNTEAFF.

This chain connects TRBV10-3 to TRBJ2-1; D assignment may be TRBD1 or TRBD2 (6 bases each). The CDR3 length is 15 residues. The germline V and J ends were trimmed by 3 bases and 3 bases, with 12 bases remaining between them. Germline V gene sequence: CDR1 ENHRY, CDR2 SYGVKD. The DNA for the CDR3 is TGTGCCATCAGTGATATGGGGGGCGGCTACAATGAGCAGTTCTTC. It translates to CAISDMGGGYNEQFF.

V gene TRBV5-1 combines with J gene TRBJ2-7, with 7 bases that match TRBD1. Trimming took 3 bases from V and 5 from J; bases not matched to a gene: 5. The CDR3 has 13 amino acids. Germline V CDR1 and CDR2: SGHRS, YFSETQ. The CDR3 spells CASSSGQRHEQYF. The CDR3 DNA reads TGCGCCAGCAGCTCGGGACAGAGACACGAGCAGTACTTC.

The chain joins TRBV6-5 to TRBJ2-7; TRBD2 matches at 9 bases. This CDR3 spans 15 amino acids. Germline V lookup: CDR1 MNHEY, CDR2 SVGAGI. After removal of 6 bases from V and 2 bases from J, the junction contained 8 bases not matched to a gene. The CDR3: CASRRASGDAYEQYF. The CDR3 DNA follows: TGTGCCAGCAGGCGGGCTAGCGGGGACGCCTACGAGCAGTACTTC.